Below, 14 T cell receptor beta chains from the same sample are listed, as sequenced in a study of neurological immune-mediated disorders. One entry per CDR3 protein, called by TCRdb with MiXCR from the 5' RACE reads. The table has 30,000 or so distinct CDR3 sequences, around 16% seen once. Material for sequencing was PBMCs. These receptors came from a man between 70 and 80 years old in good health.

This clonotype was recorded many times. This chain joins TRBV24-1 and TRBJ2-7; either TRBD1 or TRBD2 may supply D (5 bases each). The V and J ends lost 5 bases and 7 bases respectively, with 17 bases between them. The CDR3 has 14 amino acids. Germline V lookup: CDR1 KGHDR, CDR2 SFDVKD. The CDR3 loop reads CATSVGSGTREQYF. The CDR3 nucleotides are TGTGCCACCAGTGTGGGATCCGGGACGAGGGAGCAGTACTTC.

At least ten counts were recorded for this clonotype. The genes are TRBV6-2 or TRBV6-3 and TRBJ2-3; no clear D. The V end was cut by 3 bases, the J end by 2 bases, with 12 bases between. The CDR3 has 15 residues. Looked up from germline, CDR1 is MNHEY and CDR2 is SVGEGT. CDR3 in amino acids: CASSYLPAPTDTQYF. CDR3 coding DNA: TGTGCCAGCAGTTATCTACCAGCGCCCACAGATACGCAGTATTTT.

This clonotype was found many times. This chain connects TRBV11-3 to TRBJ2-1; no definite D call. This CDR3 contains 15 residues. In germline, CDR1 is SGHNT, CDR2 YENEEA. V gave up 1 base and J gave up 3 bases, with 10 bases separating them. The CDR3 is CASSLANRIYNEQFF. The CDR3 DNA reads as TGTGCCAGCAGCTTAGCCAACAGAATCTACAATGAGCAGTTCTTC.

This clonotype was seen repeatedly, ten times or more. The rearrangement joins TRBV24-1 to TRBJ1-1; 7 nucleotides align to TRBD1. V trimming: 2 bases; J trimming: 1 base; junction bases outside the gene matches: 3. The CDR3 contains 15 residues. The germline gives CDR1 KGHDR, CDR2 SFDVKD. DNA of the CDR3: TGTGCCACCAGTGATTCAGGGGGGGGGAACACTGAAGCTTTCTTT. It is translated as CATSDSGGGNTEAFF.

Comments on this clonotype: A much larger clone is a single base away; this may be a read error. The chain uses TRBV18 and TRBJ2-7, with unresolved D. Between the trimmed V and J ends, which lost 5 bases and 6 bases, there was a span of 17 bases. Looked up from germline, CDR1 is KGHSH and CDR2 is LQKENI. This CDR3 is built from 14 residues. The CDR3 DNA reads as TGTGCCAGCTCAGACTCGCTGGCTGGGGTCGAGCAGTACTTC. Translation gives CASSDSLAGVEQYF.

This clonotype showed up many times. The V and J genes are TRBV9 and TRBJ2-6; D might be TRBD1 (5 bases). The germline V gene encodes CDR1 SGDLS and CDR2 YYNGEE. This CDR3 has 18 amino acids. V was trimmed by 1 base and J by 0 bases, leaving 14 bases between them. The CDR3 reads CASSVYPTDRSGANVLTF. CDR3 in DNA: TGTGCCAGCAGCGTATATCCGACAGACCGCTCTGGGGCCAACGTCCTGACTTTC.

This clonotype was counted at least ten times. The chain couples TRBV20-1 to TRBJ2-3; a weak D match, TRBD1 (6 bases). V was clipped by 5 bases and J by 0 bases, with 12 bases between them. CDR3 length: 14 residues. Per germline, CDR1 DFQATT and CDR2 SNEGSKA (reference sequence). CDR3 nucleotides: TGCAGTGCTCCACAGGGATCTAGCACAGATACGCAGTATTTT. Encoded protein: CSAPQGSSTDTQYF.

The chain carries TRBV9 and TRBJ2-3; 10 bases align to TRBD2. In germline, CDR1 is SGDLS, CDR2 YYNGEE. The CDR3 consists of 16 residues. V shed 0 bases and J 5 bases; nucleotides not matched to a gene: 6. CDR3 nucleotides: TGTGCCAGCAGCGTAGCTTCCGGACTAGCGGAAGATACGCAGTATTTT. This sequence encodes CASSVASGLAEDTQYF.

V is TRBV5-1 and J is TRBJ2-7; D remains unclear. The CDR3 totals 13 residues. CDR1 SGHRS and CDR2 YFSETQ come from the germline V gene. Trimming removed 8 bases from V and 2 bases from J, with 14 bases in between. This CDR3 reads CASRLADPYEQYF. The DNA of the CDR3 is TGCGCCAGTAGATTGGCGGACCCCTACGAGCAGTACTTC. The whole variable domain, remainder taken from reference TRBV5-1 and TRBJ2-7, is KAGVTQTPRYLIKTRGQQVTLSCSPISGHRSVSWYQQTPGQGLQFLFEYFSETQRNKGNFPGRFSGRQFSNSRSEMNVSTLELGDSALYLCASRLADPYEQYFGPGTRLTVT.

In this sample, this clonotype turned up many times. V and J are TRBV29-1 and TRBJ1-2, with TRBD1 identical over 7 bases. CDR1 is SQVTM and CDR2 is ANQGSEA in the germline V gene. The CDR3 totals 16 residues. Losses at the gene ends were 6 bases for V and 4 bases for J; bases not matched to a gene: 17. In nucleotides, the CDR3 is TGCAGCGTACACGCCGGGACAGACGCTTCCCTCTATGGCTACACCTTC. The encoded protein is CSVHAGTDASLYGYTF.

This clonotype came up many times. The chain uses TRBV7-2 and TRBJ1-5; D uncertain. The CDR3 spans 14 residues. From germline, CDR1 is SGHTA and CDR2 FQGNSA. Trimming stripped 5 bases from V and 2 bases from J, with 10 bases between. CDR3 sequence (DNA): TGTGCCAGCAGCCCCGGAGATGGCAATCAGCCCCAGCATTTT. Residues: CASSPGDGNQPQHF. The full variable domain, with the rest looked up from reference TRBV7-2 and TRBJ1-5, is GAGVSQSPSNKVTEKGKDVELRCDPISGHTALYWYRQSLGQGLEFLIYFQGNSAPDKSGLPSDRFSAERTGGSVSTLTIQRTQQEDSAVYLCASSPGDGNQPQHFGDGTRLSIL.

This clonotype was found many times. V usage is TRBV7-2 and J usage is TRBJ2-7; 9 bases line up with TRBD1. This CDR3 spans 17 amino acids. Germline-derived CDR1 and CDR2 are SGHTA and FQGNSA. V trimming: 0 bases; J trimming: 9 bases; junction bases outside the gene matches: 15. As DNA, the CDR3 is TGTGCCAGCAGCTTAGCTCTATTGGGACAGGGAACCCTTGTGCAGTACTTC. Protein: CASSLALLGQGTLVQYF.

The chain links TRBV11-2 to TRBJ1-1, with 8 nucleotides matching TRBD1. Germline trimming cut 5 bases from V and 7 bases from J; bases unmatched to any gene: 15. Germline V gene lookup returns CDR1 SGHAT and CDR2 FQNNGV. The CDR3 runs 16 residues. The CDR3 here is CASSPGKGRGRNEAFF. Written as DNA, the CDR3 is TGTGCCAGCAGCCCAGGGAAGGGCAGGGGGCGGAATGAAGCTTTCTTT.

This clonotype was seen ten or more times. V gene TRBV7-2 combines with J gene TRBJ1-2; D is unresolved. Trimming shortened V by 1 base and J by 8 bases, and 11 bases separated the two germline ends. The CDR3 has 13 residues. Germline values: CDR1 SGHTA, CDR2 FQGNSA. The DNA for the CDR3 is TGTGCCAGCAGCTTAGAGGCAGACCGAGGCTACACCTTC. Translation gives CASSLEADRGYTF.